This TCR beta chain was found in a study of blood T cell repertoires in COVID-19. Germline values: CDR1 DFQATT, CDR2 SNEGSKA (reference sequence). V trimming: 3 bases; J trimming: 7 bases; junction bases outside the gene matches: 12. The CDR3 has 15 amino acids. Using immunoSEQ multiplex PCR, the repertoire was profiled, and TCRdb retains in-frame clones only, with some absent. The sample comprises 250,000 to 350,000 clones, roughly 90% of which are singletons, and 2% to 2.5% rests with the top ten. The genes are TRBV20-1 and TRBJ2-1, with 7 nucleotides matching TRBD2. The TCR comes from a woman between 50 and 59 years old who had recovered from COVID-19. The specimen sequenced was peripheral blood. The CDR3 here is CSASYVAGRWNEQFF. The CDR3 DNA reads TGCAGTGCTAGTTACGTAGCGGGCCGGTGGAATGAGCAGTTCTTC.